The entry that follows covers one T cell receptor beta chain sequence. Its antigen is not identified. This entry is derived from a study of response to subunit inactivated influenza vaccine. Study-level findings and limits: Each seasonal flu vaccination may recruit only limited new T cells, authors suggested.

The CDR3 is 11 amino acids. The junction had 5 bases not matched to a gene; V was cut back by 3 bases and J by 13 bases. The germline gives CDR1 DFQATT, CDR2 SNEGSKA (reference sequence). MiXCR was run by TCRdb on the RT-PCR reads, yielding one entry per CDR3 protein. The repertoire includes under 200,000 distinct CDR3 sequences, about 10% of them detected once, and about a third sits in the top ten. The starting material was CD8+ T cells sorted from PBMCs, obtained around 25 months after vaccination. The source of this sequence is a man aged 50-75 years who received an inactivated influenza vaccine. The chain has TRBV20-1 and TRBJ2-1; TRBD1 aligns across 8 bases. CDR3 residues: CSARTGVLQFF. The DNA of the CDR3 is TGCAGTGCTAGGACAGGGGTCCTTCAGTTCTTC.